Each of the 14 T cell receptor beta chains below was sequenced from the same sample in a study of blood T cell repertoires in COVID-19. TCRdb's table, derived via immunoSEQ multiplex PCR, lists solely in-frame clones and lacks some. Found here are 200,000 to 250,000 clones, around 81% of them singletons; the top ten hold over 7%. Sequencing used peripheral blood. These receptors were obtained from a woman between 70 and 85 years old with acute or convalescent COVID-19.

The J gene is TRBJ2-3, the V gene TRBV11-3, with a tentative D call TRBD2 (7 bases). The CDR3 totals 14 residues. V was pared by 5 bases and J by 4 bases, with 13 bases between. Germline V gene sequence: CDR1 SGHNT, CDR2 YENEEA. The CDR3 DNA reads as TGTGCCAGCAGCCCAACGGGGGGCGCAGATACGCAGTATTTT. Translation: CASSPTGGADTQYF.

The gene calls are TRBV4-1 and TRBJ2-1, with 7 positions matching TRBD1. Germline CDR1 and CDR2: MGHRA and YSYEKL. CDR3 length equals 17 residues. With 4 bases clipped from V and 0 bases from J, the junction kept 9 bases outside the gene matches. The CDR3 DNA is TGCGCCAGCAGCCCCCGACAGGGCCAAAGCTCCTACAATGAGCAGTTCTTC. The encoded protein is CASSPRQGQSSYNEQFF.

V and J are TRBV7-2 and TRBJ2-3; D ambiguous. CDR1 is SGHTA, CDR2 FQGNSA, per germline. This CDR3 contains 16 residues. The V and J ends lost 5 bases and 9 bases respectively, with 24 bases between them. The chain's CDR3 is CASSLERSPTQGTQYF. DNA of the CDR3: TGTGCCAGCAGCCTGGAGCGTTCTCCTACCCAAGGCACGCAGTATTTT.

The rearrangement links TRBV5-1 to TRBJ2-1; possible D gene TRBD2, 5 bases. CDR3 size: 14 residues. Germline assignment: CDR1 SGHRS and CDR2 YFSETQ. The V and J ends lost 5 bases and 2 bases respectively, with 11 bases between them. CDR3 region: CASSSDSTYNEQFF. In nucleotides, the CDR3 is TGCGCCAGCAGTTCGGACTCTACCTACAATGAGCAGTTCTTC.

V usage is TRBV9 and J usage is TRBJ1-1; 7 bases fit TRBD1. Trimming cost V 3 bases and J 1 base; bases outside gene matches: 6. Germline values: CDR1 SGDLS, CDR2 YYNGEE. The CDR3 covers 15 residues. CDR3 in amino acids: CASSASDRPNTEAFF. The CDR3 DNA reads TGTGCCAGCAGCGCATCGGACAGGCCGAACACTGAAGCTTTCTTT.

The rearrangement joins TRBV29-1 to TRBJ2-4; tentative D call: TRBD2 (5 bases). This CDR3 has 15 residues. The V gene lost 0 bases and the J gene lost 0 bases, with 9 bases spanning the gap. Germline assignment: CDR1 SQVTM and CDR2 ANQGSEA. The CDR3 DNA sequence: TGCAGCGTTGAAGAGAGCGGACTAGCCAAAAACATTCAGTACTTC. Translation: CSVEESGLAKNIQYF.

The gene calls are TRBV24-1 and TRBJ2-5, with D perhaps TRBD1 (6 bases). V was clipped by 2 bases and J by 9 bases, with 18 bases between them. The CDR3 loop spans 15 amino acids. Germline-derived CDR1 and CDR2 are KGHDR and SFDVKD. The CDR3 protein is CATSDSTGPSGAQYF. CDR3 in DNA: TGTGCCACCAGTGATTCAACAGGGCCCTCTGGGGCCCAGTACTTC.

The V and J genes are TRBV9 and TRBJ2-2; the match to TRBD2 covers 7 bases. The CDR3 runs 16 residues. Trimming took 5 bases from V and 4 from J; bases not matched to a gene: 11. Germline loops: CDR1 SGDLS, CDR2 YYNGEE. Written as DNA, the CDR3 is TGTGCCAGCAGACCGGGAGGCCCGGGCTCCACCGGGGAGCTGTTTTTT. This encodes CASRPGGPGSTGELFF.

This rearrangement joins TRBV7-2 to TRBJ1-3; 7 bases match TRBD1. V dropped 1 base and J dropped 0; count of bases not matched to a gene: 12. The CDR3 length is 19 residues. CDR1 is SGHTA, CDR2 FQGNSA, per germline. CDR3: CASSLGGHRTGLSGNTIYF. The CDR3 region has the DNA TGTGCCAGCAGCTTAGGAGGACACCGGACAGGCCTCTCTGGAAACACCATATATTTT.

The chain uses TRBV10-3 and TRBJ1-6, with a weak D call TRBD1 (5 bases). V lost 3 bases and J 0 bases, leaving 15 bases between the germline ends. This CDR3 has 18 amino acids. Germline CDR1 ENHRY, CDR2 SYGVKD. CDR3 loop: CAISENRPSSSYNSPLHF. The CDR3 DNA follows: TGTGCCATCAGTGAAAACAGGCCCTCGAGCTCCTATAATTCACCCCTCCACTTT.

This rearrangement joins TRBV9 to TRBJ2-2; 7 bases are a match to TRBD1. J was trimmed by 5 bases and V by 6 bases; bases with no gene match: 10. From germline, CDR1 is SGDLS and CDR2 YYNGEE. The CDR3 has 15 residues. The CDR3, as DNA: TGTGCCAGCACCCCCCGGACAGGCGGAACCGGGGAGCTGTTTTTT. Translating it yields CASTPRTGGTGELFF.

The chain joins TRBV29-1 to TRBJ2-5; tentative D call: TRBD2 (6 bases). Germline V gene sequence: CDR1 SQVTM, CDR2 ANQGSEA. V gave up 4 bases and J gave up 3 bases, with 15 bases separating them. This CDR3 has 14 residues. CDR3 in amino acids: CSVVRGPGEETQYF. The CDR3 DNA sequence: TGCAGCGTTGTGCGGGGACCCGGGGAAGAGACCCAGTACTTC.

The V and J genes are TRBV30 and TRBJ1-6; D is possibly TRBD1 (5 bases). The ends were cut back, 5 bases at V and 0 bases at J, with 14 bases in the middle. The CDR3 contains 16 residues. In germline, CDR1 is GTSNPN, CDR2 SVGIG (reference sequence). As DNA, the CDR3 is TGTGCCTGGTCTGATCGGGGGGGCTCCTATAATTCACCCCTCCACTTT. It yields the protein CAWSDRGGSYNSPLHF.

The chain combines TRBV7-2 with TRBJ2-7, with D perhaps matching TRBD1 (6 bases). The CDR3 loop spans 14 amino acids. Per germline, CDR1 SGHTA and CDR2 FQGNSA. The V and J ends lost 5 bases and 1 base respectively, with 12 bases between them. The DNA of the CDR3 is TGTGCCAGCAGCCCCCGGGACAAATCCTACGAGCAGTACTTC. This codes for CASSPRDKSYEQYF.